What follows is one T cell receptor (beta chain) and its context. This clone has a single count. Its binding antigen is unknown. Base quality data are lacking; no much larger clone is found one base away. This entry is derived from a study of cytomegalovirus exposure and HLA in healthy donors (dated by TCRdb to 2016 to 2017). For the study in its entirety: An earlier analysis of approximately 640 of the donors reported roughly 270 Gb of sequence data and around 110 million unique TCR beta sequences from some 180 million T cells. The study aimed to test whether cataloging public T cell receptors could reveal signatures of past pathogen exposure. Along with the 666-subject first cohort, a separate validation cohort of around 110 different subjects was used. Class I and class II HLA loci were covered by the typing at four-digit resolution. To predict cytomegalovirus infection status, the study combined high-throughput TCR immunosequencing, statistical association of individual TCRs with disease status, and machine learning. Among the approximately 400 genotyped donors, around 81% belonged to the genetic ancestry cluster associated with self-reported Caucasian donors. The study used immunosequencing to profile the T cell repertoires of several hundred subjects and linked those repertoires to cytomegalovirus serostatus. An earlier analysis of about 620 of the donors applied high-throughput TCR beta sequencing to assess whether each TCR beta V gene segment acted as functional or pseudogenic. An early release that covered some 640 HLA-typed donors contained about 300 gigabases of sequencing data and 80 million or so unique TCR sequences. Among about 410 genotyped donors of the cohort, an average of about 240,000 unique TCR beta nucleotide sequences was sequenced per donor, of which about 18% were non-productive. Alongside the repertoire data, information on donor age, sex, ethnicity and CMV serostatus was compiled. All discovery cohort repertoires had been generated on a single sequencing platform. A later analysis re-analyzed previously published TCR beta repertoires from 500 to 700 donors and added high-resolution HLA genotyping to study TCR occurrence patterns. The later analysis used no new phenotypic data to find candidate immune exposures, relying instead on TCR beta sequences and their occurrence across donors. A later genetic analysis used genome-wide SNP genotypes for about 55% of the 666 donors, treating that subset as a discovery cohort. Typing coverage varied by locus: 629-630 donors for A, B, C, DRB1 and DQB1; under 550 for DQA1; about 590 for DPA1; roughly 450 for DPB1. Because of strong linkage in the cohort, a handful of DR-DQ haplotypes were treated as single units for association and clustering.

The library was made by the immunoSEQ multiplex PCR assay. A mixture of 60 forward primers for TCR Vbeta segments and 13 reverse primers for TCR Jbeta segments was used in the multiplex PCR. Amplification of the CDR3 region of rearranged TCR beta genes was performed with a multiplex PCR assay on genomic DNA. The Illumina HiSeq System was used to sequence the amplified TCR beta libraries as 87-base-pair reads. The authors processed their data as follows. A later analysis counted some 74 million unique TCR beta chains across the 550 to 700 repertoires, and 10 million to 11 million of these chains were shared by at least two donors. Raw reads were error-corrected and collapsed into unique sequences with a nearest-neighbor algorithm that merged closely related sequences to remove PCR and sequencing errors. CDR3 sequences were aligned to IMGT reference sequences to assign V, D and J gene segments. For a sequence to be retained, a match of at least six nucleotides was required to both a V gene segment and a J gene segment. A rearrangement was called productive if the CDR3 had no stop codons and remained in frame with V and J, and every other rearrangement was called non-productive. CDR3 was defined according to IMGT convention as the region running from the second conserved V-encoded cysteine to the conserved J-encoded phenylalanine. The earlier analysis of about 620 of the donors excluded sequences that lacked an unambiguous match to a single V gene segment. In an earlier analysis of almost 600 of the donors, a V segment was called functional when productive rearrangements were above 56.7%, and segregating when the standard deviation between donors exceeded 5%. A statistical classification framework was developed to diagnose cytomegalovirus status using the catalog of TCR beta chain sequences. V and J gene assignment, in a later analysis, came from comparing TCR nucleotide sequences with IMGT/GENE-DB human TR gene sequences. In a later analysis, CDR3 sequences and most-parsimonious VDJ recombination scenarios were assigned using the TCRdist pipeline. In a later analysis, each TCR beta chain was defined by its CDR3 amino acid sequence together with its V-gene family, and reads lacking a unique V-gene family were excluded. A later analysis removed 592 highly shared, low-generation-probability nucleotide sequences to deal with suspected cross-contamination and a sequencing artifact. In a later analysis, a clonal expansion index was calculated for each public chain from normalized within-repertoire ranks of inferred template counts. Generation probabilities in a later analysis came from a VDJ recombination model fitted to out-of-frame rearrangements, and those results were checked against IGoR. In a later analysis, TCR-TCR, TCR-HLA and TCR-CMV co-occurrence was scored with hypergeometric tests, and a repertoire-size bias correction was applied to TCR pairs. False discovery rates were estimated in a later analysis by permuting HLA or CMV assignments 20 times. A later analysis grouped co-occurring TCRs with DBSCAN, adding TCRdist sequence similarity when clustering within HLA-allele-positive subsets. Repertoires with fewer than 30,000 or more than 120,000 public chains were left out of co-occurrence clustering, as were five repertoires with anomalous nucleotide sharing. In TCRdb, the immuneACCESS table is reduced to in-frame sequences with V and J assigned. These tables do not hold every clone; where another copy was compared, an unresolved V gene accounts for under half, and the others remain unexplained. That table furnishes V, J and clone size, whereas the DNA furnished D and trimming. This sample holds around 190,000 clones; over 60% were observed only once. Around 5.4% of the sample is held by the ten biggest clonotypes.

The cohort comprised 666 healthy bone marrow donors. At the time of sampling, every cohort member was nominally healthy, though immune exposures that went unrecorded were likely present. The donor was CMV seronegative and was included in the group of over 300 seronegative cohort members. Every donor gave a peripheral blood sample, and the peripheral blood mononuclear cells from that sample were used for TCR beta sequencing. The Qiagen DNeasy Blood Extraction Kit was used to extract genomic DNA from the blood cell samples. Overall results and qualifications from the work: In this cohort, only TCR beta chains were sequenced, and detectable features were limited by the absence of alpha or paired-chain data. In a later analysis, TCR association rates were found to vary across HLA loci, with the most associated TCRs seen for DRB1 alleles and the fewest for HLA-C alleles. An association between a missense DCLRE1C variant and V-gene and J-gene trimming of TCR beta chains was found in a later genetic analysis and replicated in an independent cohort. In vitro tests confirmed that a few of the cytomegalovirus-associated TCR beta chains recognize cytomegalovirus antigens. At a false discovery rate of 0.05, a later analysis linked some 17,000 TCR beta sequences to specific HLA alleles. In the study, approximately 160 TCR beta chains were listed as associated with cytomegalovirus. In a later analysis, several top co-occurrence clusters were reported to appear linked to parvovirus B19, influenza, CMV and Epstein-Barr virus. Correlated functional status among segregating V segments might be attributable to linkage disequilibrium, but an unknown experimental factor could not be ruled out. The classifier was reported to diagnose cytomegalovirus status with high specificity and sensitivity in both the original and validation cohorts. Most TCR sequences were seen in very few donors, while some public TCRs were found in many individuals. A further reported finding was that TCR beta sequences accurately predicted the HLA-A and HLA-B alleles for most subjects in the first cohort. CMV serostatus was the only immune exposure information available for the cohort. A later genetic analysis reported fewer N-insertions in productive TCRs among donors in an Asian-associated ancestry cluster than the 666-donor mean. Because HLA typing was unavailable for some donors at each locus, only the typed subset was used in association tests. According to a later analysis, most CMV-associated TCR beta chains appeared to be HLA-restricted, and the HLA associations seemed to be driven largely by CMV exposure. Roughly uniform sequencing depth across donors was assumed in presence/absence analyses, although this assumption may not hold. The 87-base-pair reads could not distinguish some IMGT-functional V segments, including TRBV6-2 and TRBV6-3, so those segments were excluded. In a later analysis, HLA-associated TCR beta chains showed more clonal expansion and lower generation probabilities than non-associated chains that were equally common. In an earlier analysis of 587 of the donors, most TCR beta V segments appeared in productive rearrangements about 87% or about 30% of the time, broadly matching IMGT annotations. When HLA alleles, especially DR and DQ, strongly co-occurred, attributing TCR associations to individual alleles was difficult. The sequencing pipeline was judged likely to have produced a cluster of highly shared sequence variants as a technical artifact. The earlier analysis of approximately 560 of the donors excluded roughly 17 rarely observed V segments, including chromosome 9 orphons, because counts were too low. The authors suggested that the approach could potentially be extended to other disease states and immunological phenotypes.

The CDR3 sequence holds 16 residues, the cysteine and phenylalanine included. Here the CDR3 DNA is all that survives: 48 bases in frame from base 1. V is cut back by 2 bases and J by 6 bases, with 11 bases in the junction unmatched. The germline V gene (reference sequence) specifies MNHNY as CDR1 and SVGAGI as CDR2. The sequencing sample was made of PBMCs. The chain joins TRBV6-6 to TRBJ2-7; 9 junctional bases match TRBD1. The source is a middle-aged man in good health and CMV-seronegative. The nucleotide sequence reads TGTGCCAGCAGTTACCTGGGGACAGGGCCTCAAGGCGAGCAGTACTTC. Translated, it reads CASSYLGTGPQGEQYF.